The subject of this entry is one T cell receptor (beta chain). Symptom resolution, clearance, or two negative PCRs marked donors in Cohort 3 as recovered. Germline CDR1 and CDR2: LNHDA and SQIVND (reference sequence). V was cut by 5 bases and J by 3 bases, with 20 bases left in between. This CDR3 comprises 17 residues. These data belong to a study of blood T cell repertoires in COVID-19. Using immunoSEQ multiplex PCR, the repertoire was profiled, and TCRdb retains in-frame clones only, with some absent. In the table there are about 250,000 clones, about 88% of which are singletons. This rearrangement joins TRBV19 to TRBJ1-5; perhaps TRBD1 as D (5 bases). The sequenced sample was PBMCs or T cells enriched from blood (not recorded which). The TCR originated in a woman aged 45 to 65 who had recovered from COVID-19. The CDR3 sequence is CASSLRGQGGFNQPQHF. The CDR3 DNA reads TGTGCCAGTAGTCTCCGAGGGCAGGGAGGTTTCAATCAGCCCCAGCATTTT.